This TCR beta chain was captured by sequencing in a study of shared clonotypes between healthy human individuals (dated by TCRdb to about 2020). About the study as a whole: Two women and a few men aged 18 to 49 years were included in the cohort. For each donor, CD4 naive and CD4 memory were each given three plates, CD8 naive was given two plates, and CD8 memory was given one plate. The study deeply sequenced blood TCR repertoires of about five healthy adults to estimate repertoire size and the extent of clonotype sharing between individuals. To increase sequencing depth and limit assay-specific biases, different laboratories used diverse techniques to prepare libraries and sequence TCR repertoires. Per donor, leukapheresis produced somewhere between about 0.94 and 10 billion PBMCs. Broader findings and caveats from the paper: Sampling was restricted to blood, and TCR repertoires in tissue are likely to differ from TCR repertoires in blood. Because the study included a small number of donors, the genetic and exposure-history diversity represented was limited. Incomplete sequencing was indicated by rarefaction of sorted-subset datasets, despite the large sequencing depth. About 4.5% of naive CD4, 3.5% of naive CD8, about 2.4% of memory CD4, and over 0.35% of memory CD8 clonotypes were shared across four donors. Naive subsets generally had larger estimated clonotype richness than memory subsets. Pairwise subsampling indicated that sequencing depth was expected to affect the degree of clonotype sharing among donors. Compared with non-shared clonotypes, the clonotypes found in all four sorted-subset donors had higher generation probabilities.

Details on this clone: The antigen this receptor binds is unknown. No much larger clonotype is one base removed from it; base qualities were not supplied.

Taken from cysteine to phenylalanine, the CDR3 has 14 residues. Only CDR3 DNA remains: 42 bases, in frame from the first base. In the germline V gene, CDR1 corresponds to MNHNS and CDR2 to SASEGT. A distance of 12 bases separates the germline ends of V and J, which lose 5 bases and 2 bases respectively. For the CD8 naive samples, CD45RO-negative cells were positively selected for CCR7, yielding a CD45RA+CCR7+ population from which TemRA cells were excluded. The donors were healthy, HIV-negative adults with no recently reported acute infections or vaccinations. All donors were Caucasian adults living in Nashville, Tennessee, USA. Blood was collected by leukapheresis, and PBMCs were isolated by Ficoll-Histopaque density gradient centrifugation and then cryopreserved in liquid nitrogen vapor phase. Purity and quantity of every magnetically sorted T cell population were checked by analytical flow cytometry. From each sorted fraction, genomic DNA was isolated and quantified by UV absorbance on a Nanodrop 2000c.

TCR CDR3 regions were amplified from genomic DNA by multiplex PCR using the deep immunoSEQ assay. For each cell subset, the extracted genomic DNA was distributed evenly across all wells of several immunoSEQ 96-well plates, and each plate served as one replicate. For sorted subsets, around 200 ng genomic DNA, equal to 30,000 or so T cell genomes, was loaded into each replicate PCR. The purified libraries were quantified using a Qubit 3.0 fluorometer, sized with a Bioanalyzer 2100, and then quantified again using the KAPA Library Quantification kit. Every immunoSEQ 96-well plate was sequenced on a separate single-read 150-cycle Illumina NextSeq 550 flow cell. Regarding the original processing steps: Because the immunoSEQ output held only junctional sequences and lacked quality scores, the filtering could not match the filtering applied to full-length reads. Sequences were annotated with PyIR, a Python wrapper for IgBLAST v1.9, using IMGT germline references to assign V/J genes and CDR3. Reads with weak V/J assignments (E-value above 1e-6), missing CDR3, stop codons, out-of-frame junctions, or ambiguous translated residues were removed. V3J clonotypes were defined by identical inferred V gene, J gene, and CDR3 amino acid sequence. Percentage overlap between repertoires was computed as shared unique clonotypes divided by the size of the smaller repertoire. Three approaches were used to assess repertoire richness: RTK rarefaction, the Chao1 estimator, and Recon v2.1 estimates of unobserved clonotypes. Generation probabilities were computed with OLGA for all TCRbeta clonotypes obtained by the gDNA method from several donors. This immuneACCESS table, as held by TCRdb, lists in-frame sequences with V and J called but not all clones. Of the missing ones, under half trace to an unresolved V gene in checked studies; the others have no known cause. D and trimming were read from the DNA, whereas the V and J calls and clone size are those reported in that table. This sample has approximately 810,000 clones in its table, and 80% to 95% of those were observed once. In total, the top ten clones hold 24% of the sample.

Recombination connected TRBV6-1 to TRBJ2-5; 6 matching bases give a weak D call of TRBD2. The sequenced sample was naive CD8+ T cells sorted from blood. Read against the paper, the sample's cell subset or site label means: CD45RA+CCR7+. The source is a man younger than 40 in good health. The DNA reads TGTGCCAGCAGTAAGGACTACCTACAAGAGACCCAGTACTTC. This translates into CASSKDYLQETQYF.